The entry that follows covers one T cell receptor (beta chain) sequence. In the authors' methods: Nucleated cell number was recorded as an estimate derived from reference gene primer amplification. Some clones are missing from TCRdb's copy, which holds only in-frame ones; the method was immunoSEQ multiplex PCR. V, J and clone size were drawn from that table, and D and trimming were deduced from the DNA. The data contain 150,000 to 200,000 clones, 88% of them singletons. Enrolled through a virtual design, the participants were between about 18 and 100 years of age and came from roughly 22 US areas. Which cohort a participant joined came from the clinical history participants gave. The record originates from a study of blood T cell repertoires in COVID-19. Study at large: Both acute and convalescent COVID-19 samples were obtained from the United States, Italy and Spain.

V was pared by 2 bases and J by 5 bases, with 8 bases of the junction left unmatched. The germline CDR1 and CDR2 sequences are SGHTS and YDEGEE. The CDR3 spans 15 residues. The sequenced sample consisted of PBMCs or T cells enriched from blood (not recorded which). The TCR was taken from a woman between 18 and 29 years old who had recovered from COVID-19. This rearrangement joins TRBV5-8 to TRBJ1-1; TRBD1 matches at 8 bases. The chain's CDR3 is CASSLEGQGGTEAFF. CDR3 DNA sequence: TGTGCCAGCAGCTTAGAAGGACAGGGAGGAACTGAAGCTTTCTTT.